The 13 T cell receptor beta chains in this list originate from one sample, sequenced in a study of T cell repertoires in cytomegalovirus infection. These TCRs are of unknown antigen specificity. TCRdb redid the calling of the reads with MiXCR, one entry per CDR3 protein. This sample has 750,000 to 900,000 distinct CDR3 sequences; roughly 29% occur once, and the top ten carry 10% to 15%. The sample consisted of cultured CD8+ T cells from PBMCs, taken from culture after CMV antigen stimulation. The receptor set was obtained from a human donor in good health (CMV status not recorded). Some clones in this sample may be carry-over from other donors' samples.

In this sample, this clonotype turned up once. This may stem from a read error, because a much larger clone lies one nucleotide away. For the CDR3, the DNA is TGTGCCAGCAGCTTCGTCGGGACTAATGAAAAACTGTTTTTT. Amino acids: CASSFVGTNEKLFF. J is TRBJ1-4 and V is TRBV7-9; D remains unclear. Germline assignment: CDR1 SEHNR and CDR2 FQNEAQ (reference sequence). V lost 3 bases and J lost 2, with 7 bases in between. The CDR3 consists of 14 residues.

The rearrangement links TRBV7-9 to TRBJ2-3; 13 bases line up with TRBD2. CDR3 size: 18 residues. The ends lost 5 bases at V and 5 bases at J; junction bases unmatched: 13. Germline CDR1 is SEHNR and CDR2 is FQNEAQ (reference sequence). The CDR3 nucleotides are TGTGCCAGCAGCGCCGGGACTAGCGGGGACCTTCGGGGAGATACGCAGTATTTT. Residues: CASSAGTSGDLRGDTQYF.

The chain uses TRBV24-1 and TRBJ1-2; possible D gene TRBD1, 6 bases. Germline V gene lookup returns CDR1 KGHDR and CDR2 SFDVKD. V shed 4 bases and J shed 4 bases, with 12 bases lying between them. The CDR3 has 14 amino acids. CDR3: CATSDPTGFYGYTF. CDR3 nucleotides: TGTGCCACCAGTGACCCGACAGGCTTCTATGGCTACACCTTC.

The chain combines TRBV27 with TRBJ1-2; TRBD1 is a possible D gene (6 bases). Trimming stripped 5 bases from V and 8 bases from J, with 18 bases between. CDR3 size: 14 residues. Germline CDR1 MNHEY, CDR2 SMNVEV (reference sequence). Here the CDR3 DNA reads TGTGCCAGCAGTGCAGCGGGGGGCAGAAAGGGCTACACCTTC. Amino acid sequence: CASSAAGGRKGYTF.

The V call is TRBV19, the J call TRBJ1-5; D remains unclear. CDR3 length: 14 amino acids. The V end was cut by 9 bases, the J end by 1 base, with 13 bases between. Germline values: CDR1 LNHDA, CDR2 SQIVND (reference sequence). CDR3 coding DNA: TGTGCCAGCGGCTTAACGGCGAGCAATCAGCCCCAGCATTTT. It specifies CASGLTASNQPQHF.

This clonotype was counted only a few times. The chain carries TRBV7-6 and TRBJ2-7; 10 bases match TRBD2. V lost 5 bases and J lost 4; bases outside the gene matches: 8. Germline V gene data show CDR1 as SGHVS and CDR2 as FNYEAQ. The CDR3 runs 15 residues. Written as DNA, the CDR3 is TGTGCCAGCAGCATGGGGCAGCGGGGGGGATACGAGCAGTACGTC. Protein: CASSMGQRGGYEQYV.

The sample holds many counts of this clonotype. The CDR3: CASSSNRADGYTF. CDR3 sequence (DNA): TGTGCCAGCAGCTCAAACAGGGCTGATGGCTACACCTTC. The chain carries TRBV11-1 and TRBJ1-2; possibly TRBD1 for D (6 bases). V lost 4 bases to trimming and J lost 6 bases, with 12 bases between them. CDR1 and CDR2 (germline): SGHAT, FQDESV (reference sequence). This CDR3 region has 13 residues.

The J gene is TRBJ2-7, the V gene TRBV27; 8 nucleotides agree with TRBD1. V lost 6 bases to trimming and J lost 6 bases; unmatched junction nucleotides: 10. This CDR3 spans 14 amino acids. From germline, CDR1 is MNHEY and CDR2 SMNVEV (reference sequence). The CDR3 loop reads CASSLIGTGLEQYF. Written as DNA, the CDR3 is TGTGCCAGCAGCCTGATAGGGACAGGCCTCGAGCAGTACTTC.

This clonotype was seen many times. The CDR3 nucleotides are TGTGCCAGCAGTCAACAGACAATGACTGGAAACACCATATATTTT. It codes for CASSQQTMTGNTIYF. The chain has TRBV6-1 and TRBJ1-3; D gene ambiguous. Per the germline V gene, CDR1 is MNHNS and CDR2 is SASEGT. V was clipped by 5 bases and J by 2 bases, with 13 bases between them. CDR3 length: 15 residues.

This clonotype showed up just a few times. The V call is TRBV7-6, the J call TRBJ2-7, with 10 bases that match TRBD1. CDR3 length: 15 residues. The V gene end was trimmed by 1 base and the J gene end by 3 bases; junction bases not matched to a gene: 3. Germline lookup yields CDR1 SGHVS and CDR2 FNYEAQ. In nucleotides, the CDR3 is TGTGCCAGCAGCTTAGAGGGACAGGGGAACTACGAGCAGTACTTC. Translated, it gives CASSLEGQGNYEQYF.

This chain uses TRBV20-1 with TRBJ2-7; the D is unclear. CDR3 length: 14 residues. V was pared by 0 bases and J by 2 bases, with 11 bases between. The germline V gene encodes CDR1 DFQATT and CDR2 SNEGSKA (reference sequence). The CDR3 spells CSARDHKGTYEQYF. CDR3 nucleotide sequence: TGCAGTGCTAGAGATCATAAGGGTACCTACGAGCAGTACTTC.

This clonotype showed up just a few times. The J gene is TRBJ2-2, the V gene TRBV7-9, with a tentative D call TRBD1 (6 bases). The CDR3 loop spans 15 amino acids. The germline V gene encodes CDR1 SEHNR and CDR2 FQNEAQ (reference sequence). V dropped 3 bases and J dropped 3 bases, with 11 bases sitting between them. This CDR3 reads CASSLSGTYTGELFF. The DNA of the CDR3 is TGTGCCAGCAGCTTGTCCGGGACATACACCGGGGAGCTGTTTTTT.

J is TRBJ2-1 and V is TRBV4-1, with D perhaps assigned TRBD1 or TRBD2 (5 bases each). In germline, CDR1 is MGHRA, CDR2 YSYEKL. V was shortened by 4 bases and J by 3 bases, with 16 bases between the two germline ends. The CDR3 totals 16 residues. The CDR3 reads CASSRRDGIGYNEQFF. The CDR3 DNA follows: TGCGCCAGCAGCCGACGGGACGGGATCGGCTACAATGAGCAGTTCTTC.